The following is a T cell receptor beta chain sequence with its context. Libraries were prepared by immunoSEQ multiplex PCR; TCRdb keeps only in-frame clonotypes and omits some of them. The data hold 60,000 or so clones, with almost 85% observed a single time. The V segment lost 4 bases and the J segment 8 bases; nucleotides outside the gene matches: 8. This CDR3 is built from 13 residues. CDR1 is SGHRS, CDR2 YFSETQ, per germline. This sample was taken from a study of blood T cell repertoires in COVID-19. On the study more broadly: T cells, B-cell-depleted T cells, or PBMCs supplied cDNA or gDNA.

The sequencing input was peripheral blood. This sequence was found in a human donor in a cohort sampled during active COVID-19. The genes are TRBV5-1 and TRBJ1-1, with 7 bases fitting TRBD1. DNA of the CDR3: TGCGCCAGCAGCCCGACAGGGATGGCCGAAGCTTTCTTT. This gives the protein CASSPTGMAEAFF.